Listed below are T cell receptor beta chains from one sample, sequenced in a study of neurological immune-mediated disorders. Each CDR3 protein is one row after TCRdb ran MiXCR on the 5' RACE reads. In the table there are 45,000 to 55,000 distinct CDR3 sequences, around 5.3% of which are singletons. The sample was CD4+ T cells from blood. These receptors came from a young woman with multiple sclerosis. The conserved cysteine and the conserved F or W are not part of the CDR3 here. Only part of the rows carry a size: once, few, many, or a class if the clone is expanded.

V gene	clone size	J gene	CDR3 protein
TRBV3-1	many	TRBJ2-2	ASSQVSGGAISTGELF
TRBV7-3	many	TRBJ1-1	ASSLTSGGGTEAF
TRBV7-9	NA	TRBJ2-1	ASSLTGGTYNEQF
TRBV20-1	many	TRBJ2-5	SARVLRGGETQY
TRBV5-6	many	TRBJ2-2	ASSLALRGRNTGELF
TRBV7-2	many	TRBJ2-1	ASTGTSGRPSYNEQF
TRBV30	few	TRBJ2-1	AWGGGGIHTRNSYNEQF
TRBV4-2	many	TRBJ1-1	ASSQDHRGNTEAF
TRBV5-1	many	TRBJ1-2	ASSPGTGNSGYT
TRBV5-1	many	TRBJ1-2	ASSLQTQAHRGYGYT
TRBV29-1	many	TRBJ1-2	SVVQGARGGYT
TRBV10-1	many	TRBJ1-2	ASSEAGVVVYGYT
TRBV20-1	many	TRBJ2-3	SAEGGAEDTQY
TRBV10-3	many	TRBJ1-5	AISERQGNGNQPQH
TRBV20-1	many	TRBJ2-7	SASYGSFYEQY
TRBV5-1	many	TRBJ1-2	ASSLGPDYGYT
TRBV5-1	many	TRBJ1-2	ASSMTAEAYGYT
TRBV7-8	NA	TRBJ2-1	ASSTLGDRGGNEQF
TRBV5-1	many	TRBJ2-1	ASSLDRNVGLASSRAHNEQF
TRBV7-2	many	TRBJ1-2	ASSLGQGFGYT
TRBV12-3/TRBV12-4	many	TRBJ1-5	ASSLRDRNSNQPQH
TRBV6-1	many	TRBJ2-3	ASSVGQGADTQY
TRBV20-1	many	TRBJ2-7	SASSASGGAPYEQY
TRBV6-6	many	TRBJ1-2	ASRADFIRTGRNYGYT
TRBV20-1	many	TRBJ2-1	SAGVGHPGLAGVYNEQF
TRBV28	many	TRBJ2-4	ASNERDRGLFLKNIQY
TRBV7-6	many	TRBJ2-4	ASSFGAKNIQY
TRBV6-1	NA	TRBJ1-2	ASSEYGYT
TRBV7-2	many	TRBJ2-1	ASSFSGGAYNEQF
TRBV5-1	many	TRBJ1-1	ASSGGLPNTEAF
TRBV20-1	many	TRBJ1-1	SASSGWNTEAF
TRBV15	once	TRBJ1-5	ATRHHSGTGVPQPQH